What follows describes a single T cell receptor beta chain. As yet, its antigen is unknown. CDR3 length: 15 residues. The V and J ends lost 4 bases and 2 bases respectively, with 15 bases between them. The source of the sample is a study of T cells in Graves' hyperthyroidism and ophthalmopathy. Overall study results and limits: Most clonotypes expanded in thyroid above 0.001 were likewise present in blood.

RNA transcripts gave rise to amplified TCR beta CDR3 regions. HTBI primers drove first-round RT-PCR of the TCR CDR3. MiXCR, applied by TCRdb to the multiplex PCR reads, yields one record per CDR3 protein. Of about 520,000 distinct CDR3 sequences in the sample, 24% were seen once. Ophthalmopathy in the patients scored at least 3 on Clinical Activity Score and at least 4 on NOSPECS grade, lasting under 3 months. The PBMCs studied were ones that came from 9 to 10 ml fresh peripheral blood. This receptor was identified in a woman in her twenties or thirties with Graves' ophthalmopathy. Sample: blood. V and J are TRBV12-3 or TRBV12-4 and TRBJ2-7; tentative D call: TRBD1 (6 bases). In nucleotides, the CDR3 is TGTGCCAGCAGTTCCACGCTGGCAGGGGCCTACGAGCAGTACTTC. This sequence encodes CASSSTLAGAYEQYF.